Below, one T cell receptor (beta chain) is given with its context. V shed 4 bases and J shed 6 bases, with 21 bases lying between them. This CDR3 spans 16 amino acids. Germline CDR1 LNHNV, CDR2 YYDKDF (reference sequence). This specimen comes from a study of T cells in localized non-small cell lung cancer. This table comes from immunoSEQ multiplex PCR, and its TCRdb copy is limited to in-frame clones, with some not included. The sample carries about 15,000 clones, approximately 89% recorded once. The sample was peripheral blood, taken before any cancer treatment. This sequence originates from a woman aged 40-70 years with stage I lung adenocarcinoma. This chain joins TRBV15 and TRBJ1-2, with a tentative D call TRBD1 (5 bases). As DNA, the CDR3 is TGTGCCACCAGCACCATCGCATTGGGACCGGAGGATGGCTACACCTTC. The encoded protein is CATSTIALGPEDGYTF.